This T cell receptor beta chain comes out of a study of OX40 agonist ivuxolimab in advanced cancers. General study findings and limits: Still undetermined is the antigen specificity of the expanded peripheral T cells. CD8+ T cells were the subset that, on average, had more expanded clones than CD4+. The study observed clonal expansion of CD4+ and CD8+ blood T cells by week 6 at 0.1 to 3.0 mg/kg.

The study sampled blood at baseline, cycle 4 day 1, and cycle 7 day 1. V was cut by 3 bases and J by 2 bases, with 11 bases left in between. The germline CDR1 and CDR2 sequences are LNHNV and YYDKDF (reference sequence). This CDR3 region has 15 residues. Details on this clone: Antigen specificity is unknown.

The data were produced by immunoSEQ multiplex PCR, yet TCRdb's version contains in-frame clones alone and is incomplete. The repertoire includes around 68,000 clones, around 90% of them detected once, and around 0.31% sits in the top ten. The starting material was CD4+ or CD8+ T cells sorted from blood, obtained in a trial of the OX40 agonist ivuxolimab. The J gene is TRBJ1-5, the V gene TRBV15; tentative D call: TRBD1 (6 bases). This receptor was obtained from an adult with an advanced solid tumor such as melanoma, head and neck, liver or kidney cancer. In DNA, the CDR3 is TGTGCCACCAGCAGGGAACAGGGTGGCAATCAGCCCCAGCATTTT. Its protein is CATSREQGGNQPQHF. Combining the CDR3 with reference TRBV15 and TRBJ1-5 gives the whole variable domain DAMVIQNPRYQVTQFGKPVTLSCSQTLNHNVMYWYQQKSSQAPKLLFHYYDKDFNNEADTPDNFQSRRPNTSFCFLDIRSPGLGDTAMYLCATSREQGGNQPQHFGDGTRLSIL.